This passage covers 17 T cell receptor beta chains from one sample sequenced in a study of T cells in tuberculosis. After thawing and overnight rest, PBMC were stained with GMM-loaded CD1B tetramer, viability dye and anti-CD3 for sorting. The lipid loaded on the CD1B tetramers was C32 glucose monomycolate from Rhodococcus equi. TCRdb's table, derived via immunoSEQ multiplex PCR, lists solely in-frame clones and lacks some. The sample holds 85,000 to 90,000 clones, roughly 91% seen once. Sequenced: CD1b-GMM tetramer-negative cells sorted from PBMCs. These TCRs come from an adult woman with latent tuberculosis.

The rearrangement links TRBV7-9 to TRBJ2-5; TRBD2 matches 9 bases. CDR1 SEHNR and CDR2 FQNEAQ come from the germline V gene (reference sequence). The CDR3 sequence is 15 residues long. The V segment lost 2 bases and the J segment 5 bases; nucleotides outside the gene matches: 6. The CDR3 bases are TGTGCCAGCAGCTTATTGGCTACTAGCGGGGAGACCCAGTACTTC. Translated, it gives CASSLLATSGETQYF.

This sequence joins TRBV6-5 and TRBJ1-2; D call uncertain. The CDR3 consists of 12 residues. Germline assignment: CDR1 MNHEY and CDR2 SVGAGI. The V end lost 10 bases, the J end lost 2 bases, and 11 bases lay between the germline ends. CDR3 sequence reads: CATTSGNYGYTF. The CDR3 nucleotides read TGTGCCACCACCTCCGGGAACTATGGCTACACCTTC.

This clone was counted between two and nine times. The CDR3 nucleotides are TGCGCCAGCAGCCAAGATAACCAGGGTAGCACAGATACGCAGTATTTT. Protein: CASSQDNQGSTDTQYF. V gene TRBV4-3 combines with J gene TRBJ2-3, with D tentatively TRBD1 (5 bases). Trimming shortened V by 0 bases and J by 0 bases, and 10 bases separated the two germline ends. Germline V CDR1 and CDR2: LGHNA, YSLEER. CDR3 size: 16 residues.

The chain combines TRBV10-1 with TRBJ2-7; the D gene is possibly TRBD2 (6 bases). V was trimmed by 7 bases and J by 1 base, leaving 23 bases between them. This CDR3 has 17 residues. Germline CDR1 WNHNN, CDR2 SYGVQD (reference sequence). The CDR3 protein is CASMQSGYTRGSYEQYV. CDR3 DNA: TGCGCCAGCATGCAGTCGGGGTACACCCGGGGGTCCTACGAGCAGTACGTC.

The rearrangement links TRBV5-1 to TRBJ2-1; TRBD2 aligns across 7 bases. The CDR3 runs to 14 residues. V lost 4 bases, J lost 4 bases, and 5 bases stayed unmatched. The V gene's germline CDR1 is SGHRS and CDR2 YFSETQ. Written as DNA, the CDR3 is TGCGCCAGCAGCACCAGCGGGGTGTACAATGAGCAGTTCTTC. Residues: CASSTSGVYNEQFF.

This sequence joins TRBV4-1 and TRBJ1-6; 11 bases fit TRBD1. The CDR3 runs 14 residues. The V gene end was trimmed by 6 bases and the J gene end by 10 bases; junction bases not matched to a gene: 5. Germline V gene lookup returns CDR1 MGHRA and CDR2 YSYEKL. The CDR3 loop is CASSPGQGGSPLHF. The CDR3 DNA reads as TGCGCCAGCAGTCCGGGACAGGGGGGATCACCCCTCCACTTT.

The V gene is TRBV6-5, the J gene TRBJ2-1; 8 bases agree with TRBD1. CDR1 is MNHEY, CDR2 SVGAGI, per germline. The CDR3 totals 16 residues. V trimming: 0 bases; J trimming: 6 bases; junction bases outside the gene matches: 7. The CDR3 DNA reads TGTGCCAGCAGTTACTCGACCGGGACAGGAGGCAATGAGCAGTTCTTC. This encodes CASSYSTGTGGNEQFF.

This clone appeared once. The chain carries TRBV27 and TRBJ2-1; D perhaps matches TRBD1 (6 bases). The CDR3 runs 16 residues. The V and J ends lost 4 bases and 3 bases respectively, with 16 bases between them. Germline CDR1 reads MNHEY; CDR2 reads SMNVEV (reference sequence). CDR3 sequence: CASSSHRDGDYNEQFF. The CDR3 DNA sequence: TGTGCCAGCAGTTCCCACAGGGACGGGGACTACAATGAGCAGTTCTTC.

The chain uses TRBV5-5 and TRBJ1-2; 10 nucleotides align to TRBD1. J lost 4 bases, V lost 3 bases, and 3 bases had no gene match. Germline lookup yields CDR1 SGHKS and CDR2 YYEKEE (reference sequence). The CDR3 sequence is 14 residues long. CDR3 loop: CASSSGQGGYGYTF. The CDR3 region has the DNA TGTGCCAGCAGCTCCGGACAGGGGGGCTATGGCTACACCTTC.

The chain employs TRBV5-1 and TRBJ2-3, with 8 bases identical to TRBD2. Germline trimming cut 3 bases from V and 2 bases from J; bases unmatched to any gene: 8. Germline V gene sequence: CDR1 SGHRS, CDR2 YFSETQ. This CDR3 is built from 16 residues. DNA for the CDR3: TGCGCCAGCAGCTCCTCCCGGGGGGGGACCACAGATACGCAGTATTTT. Translating gives CASSSSRGGTTDTQYF.

The chain has TRBV7-9 and TRBJ2-2; no clear D. This CDR3 is 15 amino acids long. Germline assignment: CDR1 SEHNR and CDR2 FQNEAQ (reference sequence). V shed 3 bases and J shed 0 bases, with 8 bases lying between them. The CDR3 coding sequence is TGTGCCAGCAGCTTGCAGGCTTCGAACACCGGGGAGCTGTTTTTT. It encodes CASSLQASNTGELFF.

The rearrangement links TRBV27 to TRBJ1-4, with TRBD1 identical over 8 bases. The V gene's germline CDR1 is MNHEY and CDR2 SMNVEV (reference sequence). CDR3 length: 15 residues. The trim removed 1 base at V and 8 bases at J, leaving 6 bases unmatched. CDR3 nucleotides: TGTGCCAGCAGTTTATTAGGACAGGGTGACGAAAAACTGTTTTTT. Translation: CASSLLGQGDEKLFF.

The rearrangement uses TRBV7-9 and TRBJ1-5; 8 bases agree with TRBD1. After removal of 5 bases from V and 6 bases from J, the junction contained 6 bases not matched to a gene. This CDR3 comprises 14 residues. Germline assignment: CDR1 SEHNR and CDR2 FQNEAQ (reference sequence). CDR3 in amino acids: CASSKDREGQPQHF. The CDR3 DNA reads as TGTGCCAGCAGCAAGGACAGGGAAGGTCAGCCCCAGCATTTT.

The chain is built from TRBV7-8 and TRBJ1-1; weak D call: TRBD1 (6 bases). Trimming pared 5 bases from V and 5 bases from J, leaving 12 bases between. Germline CDR1 and CDR2: SGHVS and FQNEAQ. The CDR3 spans 13 residues. This CDR3 reads CASSVKQGTEAFF. Written as DNA, the CDR3 is TGTGCCAGCAGCGTAAAACAGGGAACTGAAGCTTTCTTT.

This sequence joins TRBV6-1 and TRBJ2-7, with TRBD1 as a possible D gene (5 bases). Germline V CDR1 and CDR2: MNHNS, SASEGT. V gave up 1 base and J gave up 0 bases, with 10 bases separating them. The CDR3 extends over 15 amino acids. The CDR3 loop reads CASSEEQGSSYEQYF. The CDR3 DNA is TGTGCCAGCAGTGAAGAGCAGGGTAGCTCCTACGAGCAGTACTTC.

The chain uses TRBV4-2 and TRBJ2-7; TRBD2 agrees at 11 bases. Germline V gives CDR1 LGHNA, CDR2 YNFKEQ. Germline trimming cut 1 base from V and 3 bases from J; bases unmatched to any gene: 2. The CDR3 is 15 residues long. CDR3 DNA sequence: TGTGCCAGCAGCCAAGTAGGGACTAGCGGCTACGAGCAGTACTTC. Amino acid sequence: CASSQVGTSGYEQYF.

Only one count was recorded for this clone. The chain couples TRBV6-5 to TRBJ2-5, with D possibly TRBD1 on 6 matching bases. The J call may be mistaken, given a closer DNA end match to TRBJ2-7. Germline V lookup: CDR1 MNHEY, CDR2 SVGAGI. CDR3 length: 16 amino acids. CDR3 sequence: CASSYSWGLIPYEQYF. In nucleotides, the CDR3 is TGTGCCAGCAGTTACTCGTGGGGGCTTATCCCCTACGAGCAGTACTTC.